The source of this TCR beta chain is a study of PD-1 blockade in classical Hodgkin lymphoma. Assay used: immunoSEQ multiplex PCR; TCRdb lists only in-frame clones, some missing. The table has around 99,000 clones, about four fifths seen once; the top ten hold 16%. Each and every patient relapsed after autologous stem cell transplantation, and patients got differing brentuximab vedotin exposure. From germline, CDR1 is MNHNY and CDR2 SVGAGI (reference sequence). CDR3 length equals 13 residues. The V end lost 4 bases, the J end lost 7 bases, and 11 bases lay between the germline ends. Sequenced here: peripheral blood mononuclear cells (PBMCs), sampled before the second cycle of nivolumab. J is TRBJ1-5 and V is TRBV6-6; D not resolved. This receptor was identified in a human donor with classical Hodgkin lymphoma. CDR3 sequence reads: CASSFRGGQPQHF. Written as DNA, the CDR3 is TGTGCCAGCAGTTTCCGGGGTGGACAGCCCCAGCATTTT.